This is a list of T cell receptor beta chains from one sample in a study of blood T cell repertoires in COVID-19. Produced via immunoSEQ multiplex PCR; TCRdb's table is partial and in-frame only. The top ten hold around 2.5% of the sample, which has 200,000 or so clones, 70% to 85% seen once. Sample: peripheral blood. The receptors were sampled from a man aged 35 to 55 who had recovered from COVID-19. Both conserved end residues are part of each CDR3. The D gene is left open where the match is weak. A clone size is listed for some rows: how often the clone was seen (once, few, many), or a class if it is expanded.

cdr3_nt cdr3_aa d_call j_call clone_size v_call
TGTGCCAGCAGTCCAACGAGCAATGAGCAGTTCTTC CASSPTSNEQFF . TRBJ2-1 few TRBV12-3/TRBV12-4
TGTGCCAGCAGTGAAGTACGGATCGGGGGGGATACGCAGTATTTT CASSEVRIGGDTQYF TRBD2 TRBJ2-3 . TRBV2
TGCGCCAGCAGCCAAGGACGGGGAATCTCCTACGAGCAGTACTTC CASSQGRGISYEQYF . TRBJ2-7 . TRBV4-3
TGCGCCAGCAGCCAAGAAGAGGGTGACGAGCAGTACTTC CASSQEEGDEQYF . TRBJ2-7 . TRBV4-3
TGTGCCAGCAGCCCACGAGGGGGTTCACCCCTCCACTTT CASSPRGGSPLHF . TRBJ1-6 . TRBV7-8
TGTGCCAGCAGTTTAGGGCGGAGTAGCGGGAGGGAGACCCAGTACTTC CASSLGRSSGRETQYF TRBD2 TRBJ2-5 . TRBV27
TGTGCCTGGGGTGGAGGGTCGGGTACGCAGTATTTT CAWGGGSGTQYF . TRBJ2-3 . TRBV30
TGTGCCAGCAATCCCTCGACAGGAATGAACACTGAAGCTTTCTTT CASNPSTGMNTEAFF . TRBJ1-1 . TRBV2
TGTGCCAGCAGTTGGGACAGAAGCTATGGCTACACCTTC CASSWDRSYGYTF TRBD1 TRBJ1-2 . TRBV27
TGTGCCAGCGGCTACCTTATGACAGGGGGCGTCGGGGAGCTGTTTTTT CASGYLMTGGVGELFF TRBD1 TRBJ2-2 . TRBV7-9
TGTGCCAGCAGTGAAATGTCGGGGGAGCAGTACTTC CASSEMSGEQYF . TRBJ2-7 . TRBV2
TGTGCCATCAGTGATAACAGGGGGTTATCTGAAGCTTTCTTT CAISDNRGLSEAFF TRBD1 TRBJ1-1 . TRBV10-3